Below, one T cell receptor beta chain is given with its context. The CDR3 length is 13 residues. Trimming at V came to 8 bases and at J to 5 bases, leaving 6 bases not matched to a gene. Germline CDR1 SNHLY, CDR2 FYNNEI. This entry belongs to a study of cytomegalovirus exposure and HLA in healthy donors. Researchers ran the PCR with 60 Vbeta and 13 Jbeta primers. Clones were sequenced by immunoSEQ multiplex PCR, and TCRdb holds only the in-frame ones, with some missing. The data show about 110,000 clones, 65% to 85% seen once. The sequencing sample was made of PBMCs. This chain connects TRBV2 to TRBJ1-5; 7 bases agree with TRBD1. This sequence originates from a man aged 25 to 40 in good health and CMV-seronegative. The CDR3 protein is CASLRQGHQPQHF. The CDR3 DNA sequence: TGTGCCAGCTTGAGACAGGGCCATCAGCCCCAGCATTTT.